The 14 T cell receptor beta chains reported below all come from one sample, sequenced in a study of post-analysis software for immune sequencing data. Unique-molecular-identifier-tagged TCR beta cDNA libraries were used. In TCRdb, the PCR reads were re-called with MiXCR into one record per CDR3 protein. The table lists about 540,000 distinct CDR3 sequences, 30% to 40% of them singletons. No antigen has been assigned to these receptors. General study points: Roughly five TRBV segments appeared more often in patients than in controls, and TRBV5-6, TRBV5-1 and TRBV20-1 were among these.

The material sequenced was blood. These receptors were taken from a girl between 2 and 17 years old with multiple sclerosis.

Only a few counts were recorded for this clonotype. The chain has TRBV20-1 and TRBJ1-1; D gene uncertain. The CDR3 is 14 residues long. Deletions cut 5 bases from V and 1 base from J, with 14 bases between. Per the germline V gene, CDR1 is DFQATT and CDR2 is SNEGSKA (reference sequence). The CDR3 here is CSALIPPENTEAFF. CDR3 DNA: TGCAGTGCTTTGATCCCACCCGAGAACACTGAAGCTTTCTTT.

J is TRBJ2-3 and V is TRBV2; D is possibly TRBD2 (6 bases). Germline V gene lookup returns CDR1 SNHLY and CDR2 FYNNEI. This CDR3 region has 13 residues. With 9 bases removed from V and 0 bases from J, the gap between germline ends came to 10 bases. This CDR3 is CARRRGSTDTQYF. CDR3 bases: TGTGCCAGGAGGAGGGGAAGCACAGATACGCAGTATTTT. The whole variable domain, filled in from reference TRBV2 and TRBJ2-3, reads EPEVTQTPSHQVTQMGQEVILRCVPISNHLYFYWYRQILGQKVEFLVSFYNNEISEKSEIFDDQFSVERPDGSNFTLKIRSTKLEDSAMYFCARRRGSTDTQYFGPGTRLTVL.

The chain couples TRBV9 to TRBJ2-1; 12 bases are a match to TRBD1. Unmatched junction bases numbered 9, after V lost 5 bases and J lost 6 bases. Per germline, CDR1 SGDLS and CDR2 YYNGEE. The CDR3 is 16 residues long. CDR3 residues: CASRDGGQGAVNEQFF. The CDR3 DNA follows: TGTGCCAGCAGGGACGGGGGACAGGGGGCTGTCAATGAGCAGTTCTTC.

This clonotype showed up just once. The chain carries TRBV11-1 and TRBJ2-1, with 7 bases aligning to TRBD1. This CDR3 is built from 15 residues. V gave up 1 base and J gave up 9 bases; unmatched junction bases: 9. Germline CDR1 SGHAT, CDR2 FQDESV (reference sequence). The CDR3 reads CASSLGTGWIGEQFF. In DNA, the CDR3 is TGTGCCAGCAGCTTAGGGACAGGCTGGATCGGTGAGCAGTTCTTC.

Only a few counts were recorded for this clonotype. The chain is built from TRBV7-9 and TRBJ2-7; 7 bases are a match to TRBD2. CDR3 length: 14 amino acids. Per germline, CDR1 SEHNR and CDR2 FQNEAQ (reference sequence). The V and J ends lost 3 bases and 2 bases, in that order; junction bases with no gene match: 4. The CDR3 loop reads CASSLGGDTYEQYF. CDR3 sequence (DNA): TGTGCCAGCAGCTTGGGAGGGGATACCTACGAGCAGTACTTC.

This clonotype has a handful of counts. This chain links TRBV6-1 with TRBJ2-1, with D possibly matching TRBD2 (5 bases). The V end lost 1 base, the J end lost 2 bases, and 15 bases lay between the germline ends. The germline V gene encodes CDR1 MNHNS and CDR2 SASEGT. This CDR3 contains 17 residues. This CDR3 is CASSEEAWRAPYNEQFF. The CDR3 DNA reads TGTGCCAGCAGTGAAGAAGCGTGGCGGGCACCCTACAATGAGCAGTTCTTC.

The chain's CDR3 is CSACEGADNEQFF. CDR3 sequence (DNA): TGCAGCGCGTGTGAGGGGGCGGATAATGAGCAGTTCTTC. The J gene is TRBJ2-1, the V gene TRBV29-1; 7 bases are shared with TRBD1. This CDR3 spans 13 amino acids. V lost 7 bases to trimming and J lost 7 bases; unmatched junction nucleotides: 10. Germline assignment: CDR1 SQVTM and CDR2 ANQGSEA.

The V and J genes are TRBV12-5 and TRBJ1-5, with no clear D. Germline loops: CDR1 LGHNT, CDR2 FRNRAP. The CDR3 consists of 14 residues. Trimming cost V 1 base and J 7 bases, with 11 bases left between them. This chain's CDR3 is CASGLGLRGQPQHF. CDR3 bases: TGTGCTAGTGGTTTGGGCCTCCGAGGGCAGCCCCAGCATTTT. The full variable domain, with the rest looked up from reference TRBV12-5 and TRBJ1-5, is DARVTQTPRHKVTEMGQEVTMRCQPILGHNTVFWYRQTMMQGLELLAYFRNRAPLDDSGMPKDRFSAEMPDATLATLKIQPSEPRDSAVYFCASGLGLRGQPQHFGDGTRLSIL.

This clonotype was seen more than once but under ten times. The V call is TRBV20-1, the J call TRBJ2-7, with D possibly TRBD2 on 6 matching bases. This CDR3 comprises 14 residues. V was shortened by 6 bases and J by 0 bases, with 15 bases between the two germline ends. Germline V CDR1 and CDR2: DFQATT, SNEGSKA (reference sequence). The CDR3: CSARRGMSSYEQYF. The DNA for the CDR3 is TGCAGTGCCCGACGCGGGATGAGCTCCTACGAGCAGTACTTC.

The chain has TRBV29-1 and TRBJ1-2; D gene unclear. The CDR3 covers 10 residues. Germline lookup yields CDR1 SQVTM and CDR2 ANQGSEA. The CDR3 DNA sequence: TGCAGAGTATCCGACTATGGCTACACCTTC. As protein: CRVSDYGYTF.

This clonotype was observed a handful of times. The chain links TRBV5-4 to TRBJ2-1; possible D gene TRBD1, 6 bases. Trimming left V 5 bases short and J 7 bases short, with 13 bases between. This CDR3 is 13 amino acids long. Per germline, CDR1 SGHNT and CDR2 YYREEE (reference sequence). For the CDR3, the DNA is TGTGCCAGCAGATCAAGAACAGGGAATGAGCAGTTCTTC. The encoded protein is CASRSRTGNEQFF. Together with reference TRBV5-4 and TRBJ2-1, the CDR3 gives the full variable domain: ETGVTQSPTHLIKTRGQQVTLRCSSQSGHNTVSWYQQALGQGPQFIFQYYREEENGRGNFPPRFSGLQFPNYSSELNVNALELDDSALYLCASRSRTGNEQFFGPGTRLTVL.

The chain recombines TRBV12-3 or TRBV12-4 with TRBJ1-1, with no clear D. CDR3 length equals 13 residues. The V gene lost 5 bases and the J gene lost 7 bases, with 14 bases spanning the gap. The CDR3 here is CASSVGQAYEAFF. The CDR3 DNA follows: TGTGCCAGCAGTGTGGGCCAGGCGTATGAAGCTTTCTTT.

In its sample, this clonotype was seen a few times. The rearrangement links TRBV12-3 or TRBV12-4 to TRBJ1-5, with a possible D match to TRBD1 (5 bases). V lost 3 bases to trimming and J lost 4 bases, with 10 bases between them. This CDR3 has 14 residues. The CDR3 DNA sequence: TGTGCCAGCAGTTTTGCAGGGCTTAATCAGCCCCAGCATTTT. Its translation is CASSFAGLNQPQHF.

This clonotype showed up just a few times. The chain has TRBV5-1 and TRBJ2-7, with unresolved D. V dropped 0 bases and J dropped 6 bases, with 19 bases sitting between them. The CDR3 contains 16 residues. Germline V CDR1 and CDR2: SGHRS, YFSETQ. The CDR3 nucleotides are TGCGCCAGCAGCTTGGGGGATTTCGAATCCCTACGCGAGCAGTACTTC. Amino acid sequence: CASSLGDFESLREQYF.